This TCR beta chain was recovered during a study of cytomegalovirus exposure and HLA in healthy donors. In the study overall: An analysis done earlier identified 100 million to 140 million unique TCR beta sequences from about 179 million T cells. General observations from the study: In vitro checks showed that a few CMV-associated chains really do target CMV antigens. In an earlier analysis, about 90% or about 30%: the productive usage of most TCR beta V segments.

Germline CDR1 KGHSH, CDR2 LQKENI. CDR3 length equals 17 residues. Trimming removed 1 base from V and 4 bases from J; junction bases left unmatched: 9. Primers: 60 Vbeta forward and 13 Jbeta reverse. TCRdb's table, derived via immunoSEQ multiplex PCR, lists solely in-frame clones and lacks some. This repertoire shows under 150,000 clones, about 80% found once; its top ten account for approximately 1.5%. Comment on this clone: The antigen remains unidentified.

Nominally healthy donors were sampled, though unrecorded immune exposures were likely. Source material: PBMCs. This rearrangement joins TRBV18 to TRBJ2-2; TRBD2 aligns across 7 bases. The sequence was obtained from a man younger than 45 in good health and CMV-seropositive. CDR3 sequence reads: CASSPLATGGSTGELFF. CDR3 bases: TGTGCCAGCTCACCACTAGCCACAGGCGGGAGCACCGGGGAGCTGTTTTTT.